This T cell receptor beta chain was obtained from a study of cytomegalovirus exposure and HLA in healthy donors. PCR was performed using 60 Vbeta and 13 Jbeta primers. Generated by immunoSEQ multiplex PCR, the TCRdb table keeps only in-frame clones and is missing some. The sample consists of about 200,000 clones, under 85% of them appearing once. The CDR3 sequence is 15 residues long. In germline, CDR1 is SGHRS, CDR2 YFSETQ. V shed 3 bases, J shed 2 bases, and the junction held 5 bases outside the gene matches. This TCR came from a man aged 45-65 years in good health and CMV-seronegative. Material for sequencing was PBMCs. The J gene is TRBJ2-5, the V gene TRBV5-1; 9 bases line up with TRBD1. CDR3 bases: TGCGCCAGCAGCTACGGGACAGGGCATCAAGAGACCCAGTACTTC. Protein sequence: CASSYGTGHQETQYF. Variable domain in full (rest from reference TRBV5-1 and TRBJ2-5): KAGVTQTPRYLIKTRGQQVTLSCSPISGHRSVSWYQQTPGQGLQFLFEYFSETQRNKGNFPGRFSGRQFSNSRSEMNVSTLELGDSALYLCASSYGTGHQETQYFGPGTRLLVL.